The next 4 T cell receptor beta chains were all read from a single sample in a study of monozygotic twins with inflammatory bowel disease. TCRdb reworked the 5' RACE reads into one entry per CDR3 protein, no DNA. The sample holds 440,000 or so distinct CDR3 sequences. Sequenced: blood. The source of these receptors is a human donor with ulcerative colitis or Crohn's disease, or a healthy co-twin of an affected twin (not recorded which).

The chain links TRBV7-9 to TRBJ1-4; TCRdb outputs TRBD1, but without DNA this stays unchecked. There are 15 residues in the CDR3. Germline CDR1 reads SEHNR; CDR2 reads FQNEAQ (reference sequence). This chain's CDR3 is CASSSTLGERGVLIF.

This chain joins TRBV11-2 and TRBJ1-1. This CDR3 spans 13 amino acids. Germline V gene data show CDR1 as SGHAT and CDR2 as FQNNGV. The CDR3 reads CASTSQTNTEAFF.

The chain has TRBV19 and TRBJ1-1; the TCRdb D gene call, TRBD1, has no DNA to confirm it. Germline V lookup: CDR1 LNHDA, CDR2 SQIVND (reference sequence). The CDR3 loop spans 16 amino acids. CDR3 loop: CASSRLQGTANTEAFF. Looking up the rest from reference TRBV19 and TRBJ1-1 gives the full variable domain: DGGITQSPKYLFRKEGQNVTLSCEQNLNHDAMYWYRQDPGQGLRLIYYSQIVNDFQKGDIAEGYSVSREKKESFPLTVTSAQKNPTAFYLCASSRLQGTANTEAFFGQGTRLTVV.

V gene TRBV10-2 combines with J gene TRBJ2-7; TCRdb lists TRBD1, though no DNA is available to test this call. Germline-derived CDR1 and CDR2 are WSHSY and SAAADI. The CDR3 runs 13 residues. CDR3 in amino acids: CASEDRPSYEQYF.